Here is one T cell receptor beta chain with its context. This entry is derived from a study of blood T cell repertoires in COVID-19. Contact with a PCR-confirmed or clinician-diagnosed COVID-19 case occurred within 2 weeks of entry. Per germline, CDR1 MDHEN and CDR2 SYDVKM. V was pared by 6 bases and J by 4 bases, with 12 bases of the junction left unmatched. The CDR3 sequence is 18 residues long. Profiling relied on immunoSEQ multiplex PCR, and the TCRdb table lists in-frame clones only, not all of them. The repertoire holds about 140,000 clones, with approximately 80% as singletons. This clonotype originated in a young woman who had been exposed to COVID-19. The sample comprised PBMCs or T cells enriched from blood (not recorded which). The chain couples TRBV28 to TRBJ2-1, with 13 bases that match TRBD2. CDR3 sequence: CASSMGLAGRGIYNEQFF. CDR3 sequence (DNA): TGTGCCAGCAGCATGGGACTAGCGGGACGGGGGATTTACAATGAGCAGTTCTTC.